The clone carrying this T cell receptor (beta chain) was picked up a small number of times. The V and J ends lost 3 bases and 4 bases, in that order; junction bases with no gene match: 6. Per germline, CDR1 DFQATT and CDR2 SNEGSKA (reference sequence). The CDR3 contains 14 residues. The sample is drawn from a study of blood T cell repertoires in COVID-19. Profiling relied on immunoSEQ multiplex PCR, and the TCRdb table lists in-frame clones only, not all of them. The data contain 150,000 to 200,000 clones, more than 65% of them singletons. The chain uses TRBV20-1 and TRBJ2-5, with 9 positions matching TRBD2. Sequencing was done on a sample of peripheral blood. This TCR derives from a human donor with acute or convalescent COVID-19. The donor label of this sample is uncertain. CDR3: CSASPSGRSETQYF. CDR3 coding DNA: TGCAGTGCTAGTCCCAGCGGGAGGTCAGAGACCCAGTACTTC.